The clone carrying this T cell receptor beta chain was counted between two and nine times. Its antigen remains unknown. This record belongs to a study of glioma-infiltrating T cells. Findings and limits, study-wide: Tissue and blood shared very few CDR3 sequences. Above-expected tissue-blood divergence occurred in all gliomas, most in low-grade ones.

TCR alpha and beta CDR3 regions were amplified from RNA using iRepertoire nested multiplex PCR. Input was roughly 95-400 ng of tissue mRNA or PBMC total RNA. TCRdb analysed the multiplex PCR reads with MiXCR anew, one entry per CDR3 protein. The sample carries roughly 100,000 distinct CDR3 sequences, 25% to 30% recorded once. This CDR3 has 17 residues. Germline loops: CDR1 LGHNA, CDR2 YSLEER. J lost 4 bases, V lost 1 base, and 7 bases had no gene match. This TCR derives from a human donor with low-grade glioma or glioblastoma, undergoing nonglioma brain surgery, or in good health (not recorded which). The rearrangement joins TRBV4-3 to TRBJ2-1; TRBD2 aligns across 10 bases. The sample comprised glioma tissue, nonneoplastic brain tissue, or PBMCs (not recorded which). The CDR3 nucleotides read TGCGCCAGCAGCCAAGGATCTGCTAGCGGGGGTTACAATGAGCAGTTCTTC. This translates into CASSQGSASGGYNEQFF.